This TCR beta chain appears in the sequencing data of a study of shared clonotypes between healthy human individuals. Study findings and constraints: Clonotypes shared by all four sorted-subset donors had higher generation probabilities than non-shared clonotypes. With a few donors compared, roughly 5% of naive CD4 clonotypes were shared.

This clone is a singleton in its sample. No antigen is known for it. The junction departs from germline at one end; a sequencing error may be responsible. The CDR3 is 13 amino acids. CDR1 is SGHTA and CDR2 is FQGNSA in the germline V gene. Once extracted for a subset, genomic DNA was divided evenly among several immunoSEQ plates. Profiling relied on immunoSEQ multiplex PCR, and the TCRdb table lists in-frame clones only, not all of them. The sample shows 1.4 million or so clones, less than 99% of them seen only once. The J gene is TRBJ1-2, the V gene TRBV7-2; D gene ambiguous. Sequencing was done on a sample of naive CD4+ T cells sorted from blood. The sample's subset: CD45RA+ positively selected. This TCR came from a young man in good health. The CDR3 DNA reads TGTGCCAGCAGCTTAGCGTTGACGCAGGCGTACTCCTTC. Amino acids: CASSLALTQAYSF.